One sample yielded the 24 T cell receptor beta chains listed below, sequenced in a study of PD-1 blockade in classical Hodgkin lymphoma. The data were produced by immunoSEQ multiplex PCR, yet TCRdb's version contains in-frame clones alone and is incomplete. This sample has about 20,000 clones, with roughly 80% found just once. Time point indicated: cycle 4 day 1 (C4D1), after 6 weeks of nivolumab. Each patient experienced a relapse that followed autologous stem cell transplantation, and brentuximab vedotin exposure varied. Magnetic depletion of non-target cells from thawed PBMCs yielded purified CD8+ T cells. The input for sequencing was CD8+ T cells from blood, taken before the fourth cycle of nivolumab. Source of these receptors: a human donor with classical Hodgkin lymphoma.

This clone has only a few counts. The J gene is TRBJ2-3, the V gene TRBV7-9; 8 nucleotides line up with TRBD1. Germline V lookup: CDR1 SEHNR, CDR2 FQNEAQ (reference sequence). V was pared by 5 bases and J by 2 bases, with 9 bases of the junction left unmatched. There are 16 residues in the CDR3. This CDR3 reads CASSGGQASATDTQYF. The CDR3 nucleotides read TGTGCCAGCAGCGGGGGACAGGCGTCGGCCACAGATACGCAGTATTTT. The full variable domain, completed using reference TRBV7-9 and TRBJ2-3, is DTGVSQNPRHKITKRGQNVTFRCDPISEHNRLYWYRQTLGQGPEFLTYFQNEAQLEKSRLLSDRFSAERPKGSFSTLEIQRTEQGDSAMYLCASSGGQASATDTQYFGPGTRLTVL.

CDR3 amino acids: CASGEGLNYEQYF. CDR3 nucleotide sequence: TGTGCCAGTGGAGAAGGACTGAACTACGAGCAGTACTTC. This chain joins TRBV19 and TRBJ2-7, with TRBD2 as a possible D gene (5 bases). This CDR3 comprises 13 residues. V was clipped by 8 bases and J by 3 bases, with 14 bases between them. The germline V gene has CDR1 LNHDA and CDR2 SQIVND (reference sequence).

The rearrangement joins TRBV13 to TRBJ2-7; the match to TRBD2 covers 9 bases. The J segment lost 3 bases and the V segment lost 0 bases, leaving 0 bases of the junction unmatched. Germline V gene data show CDR1 as PRHDT and CDR2 as FYEKMQ (reference sequence). The length of the CDR3 is 14 residues. Written as DNA, the CDR3 is TGTGCCAGCAGCTTAGGTAGCGGGGGCTACGAGCAGTACTTC. Amino acids: CASSLGSGGYEQYF. The full variable domain, rest sourced from reference TRBV13 and TRBJ2-7, is AAGVIQSPRHLIKEKRETATLKCYPIPRHDTVYWYQQGPGQDPQFLISFYEKMQSDKGSIPDRFSAQQFSDYHSELNMSSLELGDSALYFCASSLGSGGYEQYFGPGTRLTVT.

This chain joins TRBV7-9 and TRBJ2-2; D unresolved. This CDR3 has 12 residues. CDR1 is SEHNR, CDR2 FQNEAQ, per germline (reference sequence). V lost 8 bases to trimming and J lost 7 bases, with 11 bases between them. The CDR3 sequence is CASVLRSGELFF. CDR3 coding DNA: TGTGCCAGCGTCCTAAGGAGCGGGGAGCTGTTTTTT.

The chain couples TRBV9 to TRBJ1-2; D remains ambiguous. Germline CDR1 is SGDLS and CDR2 is YYNGEE. V lost 3 bases and J 0 bases, leaving 9 bases between the germline ends. The CDR3 has 14 residues. CDR3 nucleotides: TGTGCCAGCAGCGCAGCGGAGCCTAACTATGGCTACACCTTC. Protein product: CASSAAEPNYGYTF.

This sequence joins TRBV5-6 and TRBJ2-5; D is undetermined. Trimming took 1 base from V and 2 from J, leaving 6 bases between them. The CDR3 runs 13 residues. CDR1 is SGHDT and CDR2 is YYEEEE in the germline V gene. The CDR3 region is CASSLWDQETQYF. CDR3 sequence (DNA): TGTGCCAGCAGCTTGTGGGATCAAGAGACCCAGTACTTC.

The chain employs TRBV5-6 and TRBJ2-7; D not certain. Germline V gene data show CDR1 as SGHDT and CDR2 as YYEEEE. V was cut by 3 bases and J by 2 bases, with 9 bases left in between. This CDR3 is 13 amino acids long. CDR3 residues: CASSYWRTYEQYF. CDR3 coding DNA: TGTGCCAGCAGCTATTGGCGTACCTACGAGCAGTACTTC.

The chain carries TRBV11-2 and TRBJ2-7, with TRBD2 identical over 8 bases. The V gene end was trimmed by 3 bases and the J gene end by 7 bases; junction bases not matched to a gene: 5. CDR1 is SGHAT, CDR2 FQNNGV, per germline. CDR3 size: 13 residues. The CDR3 DNA is TGTGCCAGCAGCTTCGGGGGGGCTTTTGAGCAGTACTTC. Translated, it gives CASSFGGAFEQYF.

The genes are TRBV28 and TRBJ2-2; no clear D. Trimming left V 3 bases short and J 1 base short, with 6 bases between. The CDR3 extends over 14 amino acids. Germline loops: CDR1 MDHEN, CDR2 SYDVKM. This CDR3 reads CASSLRRNTGELFF. The CDR3 DNA reads as TGTGCCAGCAGTTTGCGGAGGAACACCGGGGAGCTGTTTTTT. Based on the CDR3 plus reference TRBV28 and TRBJ2-2, the full variable domain is DVKVTQSSRYLVKRTGEKVFLECVQDMDHENMFWYRQDPGLGLRLIYFSYDVKMKEKGDIPEGYSVSREKKERFSLILESASTNQTSMYLCASSLRRNTGELFFGEGSRLTVL.

V usage is TRBV18 and J usage is TRBJ2-7; no clear D gene. CDR3 length: 13 residues. Between the trimmed V and J ends, which lost 2 bases and 5 bases, there was a span of 10 bases. CDR1 and CDR2 (germline): KGHSH, LQKENI. CDR3 protein: CASSPVRFDEQYF. The DNA for the CDR3 is TGTGCCAGCTCACCAGTCAGGTTCGACGAGCAGTACTTC. The variable domain in full, completed from reference TRBV18 and TRBJ2-7, reads NAGVMQNPRHLVRRRGQEARLRCSPMKGHSHVYWYRQLPEEGLKFMVYLQKENIIDESGMPKERFSAEFPKEGPSILRIQQVVRGDSAAYFCASSPVRFDEQYFGPGTRLTVT.

The gene calls are TRBV28 and TRBJ2-7; 8 positions match TRBD2. V shed 6 bases and J 1 base; nucleotides not matched to a gene: 11. CDR3 length: 16 amino acids. The germline CDR1 and CDR2 sequences are MDHEN and SYDVKM. The CDR3 loop reads CASRVSDGGASYEQYF. The CDR3 DNA reads TGTGCCAGCAGAGTTTCGGACGGGGGGGCGTCCTACGAGCAGTACTTC.

The table lists this clone with a few counts. The genes are TRBV27 and TRBJ1-5; D gene ambiguous. Germline values: CDR1 MNHEY, CDR2 SMNVEV (reference sequence). CDR3 length equals 14 residues. The ends were cut back, 3 bases at V and 4 bases at J, with 10 bases in the middle. CDR3 loop: CASSFKGLNQPQHF. The CDR3 DNA reads TGTGCCAGCAGTTTTAAGGGCCTAAATCAGCCCCAGCATTTT.

This clone was observed once. The chain recombines TRBV6-5 with TRBJ2-7; TRBD2 agrees at 12 bases. The CDR3 runs 16 residues. The trim removed 1 base at V and 0 bases at J, leaving 1 base unmatched. The germline V gene encodes CDR1 MNHEY and CDR2 SVGAGI. CDR3 DNA sequence: TGTGCCAGCAGTTACTTGACTAGCGGGAGCTCCTACGAGCAGTACTTC. Amino acid sequence: CASSYLTSGSSYEQYF.

The chain carries TRBV9 and TRBJ2-7, with D perhaps given as TRBD1 or TRBD2 (5 bases each). The CDR3 is 14 amino acids. Trimming took off 4 bases at V and 5 bases at J, with 16 bases between the two ends. Looked up from germline, CDR1 is SGDLS and CDR2 is YYNGEE. The CDR3 is CASSRDRTYHEQYF. The CDR3 DNA reads as TGTGCCAGCAGCCGGGACCGAACCTACCACGAGCAGTACTTC.

This clone is medium-sized (0.01 to 0.1%) by share. The chain carries TRBV29-1 and TRBJ1-5; D is perhaps TRBD1 (6 bases). The germline V gene encodes CDR1 SQVTM and CDR2 ANQGSEA. Trimming pared 0 bases from V and 8 bases from J, leaving 17 bases between. The CDR3 extends over 15 amino acids. CDR3 sequence reads: CSVEDFAGTPEPQHF. The CDR3 DNA sequence: TGCAGCGTTGAAGATTTTGCAGGGACACCCGAGCCCCAGCATTTT.

This chain connects TRBV4-2 to TRBJ2-7; D remains unclear. This CDR3 is built from 15 residues. Trimming took 0 bases from V and 0 from J, leaving 9 bases between them. The germline CDR1 and CDR2 sequences are LGHNA and YNFKEQ. The CDR3 here is CASSQEATSSYEQYF. CDR3 in DNA: TGTGCCAGCAGCCAAGAAGCGACGAGCTCCTACGAGCAGTACTTC.

The chain employs TRBV7-2 and TRBJ2-3, with D uncertain. Germline CDR1 is SGHTA and CDR2 is FQGNSA. The CDR3 loop spans 11 amino acids. Trimming left V 2 bases short and J 6 bases short, with 3 bases between. The CDR3, as DNA: TGTGCCAGCAGCTTAACTGATACGCAGTATTTT. It codes for CASSLTDTQYF. The whole variable domain, remainder taken from reference TRBV7-2 and TRBJ2-3, is GAGVSQSPSNKVTEKGKDVELRCDPISGHTALYWYRQSLGQGLEFLIYFQGNSAPDKSGLPSDRFSAERTGGSVSTLTIQRTQQEDSAVYLCASSLTDTQYFGPGTRLTVL.

The chain has TRBV19 and TRBJ2-7; the D is unclear. The CDR3 extends over 13 amino acids. Trimming took off 1 base at V and 3 bases at J, with 7 bases between the two ends. Germline CDR1 LNHDA, CDR2 SQIVND (reference sequence). The CDR3 bases are TGTGCCAGTAGTATAGGTTCGGGCTACGAGCAGTACTTC. Its translation: CASSIGSGYEQYF.

The rearrangement uses TRBV27 and TRBJ1-3; tentative D call: TRBD1 (5 bases). The V end was cut by 4 bases, the J end by 0 bases, with 19 bases between. CDR1 is MNHEY and CDR2 is SMNVEV in the germline V gene (reference sequence). The CDR3 contains 18 residues. As DNA, the CDR3 is TGTGCCAGCAGTTCACTCAGCATTGCGGGGGTCTCTGGAAACACCATATATTTT. It translates to CASSSLSIAGVSGNTIYF.

This clone was seen only once. The gene calls are TRBV5-6 and TRBJ2-7; D unclear. In germline, CDR1 is SGHDT, CDR2 YYEEEE. The CDR3 consists of 11 residues. Deletions cut 5 bases from V and 4 bases from J, with 7 bases between. The DNA of the CDR3 is TGTGCCAGCAGATCCGATTACGAGCAGTACTTC. Its protein product is CASRSDYEQYF. The full variable domain, completed using reference TRBV5-6 and TRBJ2-7, is DAGVTQSPTHLIKTRGQQVTLRCSPKSGHDTVSWYQQALGQGPQFIFQYYEEEERQRGNFPDRFSGHQFPNYSSELNVNALLLGDSALYLCASRSDYEQYFGPGTRLTVT.

The gene calls are TRBV19 and TRBJ2-3; 12 nucleotides agree with TRBD2. Germline V CDR1 and CDR2: LNHDA, SQIVND (reference sequence). The CDR3 covers 16 residues. The V and J ends lost 5 bases and 2 bases, in that order; junction bases with no gene match: 5. The CDR3 here is CASSPGLAGSTDTQYF. The CDR3 DNA reads as TGTGCCAGTAGTCCAGGACTAGCGGGGTCCACAGATACGCAGTATTTT.

This chain links TRBV7-9 with TRBJ2-1; TRBD1 matches at 7 bases. CDR1 is SEHNR, CDR2 FQNEAQ, per germline (reference sequence). This CDR3 region has 12 residues. V shed 5 bases, J shed 8 bases, and the junction held 3 bases outside the gene matches. This CDR3 reads CASSRQGYEQFF. In DNA, the CDR3 is TGTGCCAGCAGCCGACAGGGTTATGAGCAGTTCTTC. The full variable domain, rest sourced from reference TRBV7-9 and TRBJ2-1, is DTGVSQNPRHKITKRGQNVTFRCDPISEHNRLYWYRQTLGQGPEFLTYFQNEAQLEKSRLLSDRFSAERPKGSFSTLEIQRTEQGDSAMYLCASSRQGYEQFFGPGTRLTVL.

This clone was observed a few times. The V and J genes are TRBV4-1 and TRBJ2-5; 8 bases line up with TRBD2. Germline CDR1 and CDR2: MGHRA and YSYEKL. This CDR3 has 16 amino acids. With 4 bases clipped from V and 4 bases from J, the junction kept 11 bases outside the gene matches. CDR3: CASSRLVVAGGETQYF. The CDR3, as DNA: TGCGCCAGCAGCCGCCTCGTGGTGGCGGGGGGAGAGACCCAGTACTTC.

The chain uses TRBV6-5 and TRBJ1-1, with 7 bases aligning to TRBD1. CDR1 and CDR2 from the germline V gene are MNHEY and SVGAGI. The ends lost 9 bases at V and 4 bases at J; junction bases unmatched: 11. The CDR3 covers 14 residues. The CDR3 DNA follows: TGTGCCAGGGGCTATGAAGGGGGCTGCACTGAAGCTTTCTTT. It codes for CARGYEGGCTEAFF.